Listed below are T cell receptor beta chains from one sample, sequenced in a study of T-cell reconstitution after alpha-beta-depleted transplantation in children. MiXCR, run by TCRdb on the PCR reads, gives a single entry per CDR3 protein. The table shows 200,000 to 300,000 distinct CDR3 sequences, with roughly 24% occurring only once. Sequences were derived from PBMCs, sampled before TCRalphabeta/CD19-depleted stem cell transplant. The receptor source for this set is a girl aged 2-9 years with Fanconi anemia, due to receive a stem cell transplant. CDR3s include the opening cysteine and the closing phenylalanine or tryptophan. A D gene is named only where the DNA matches it firmly.

V gene: TRBV6-5
D gene: TRBD2
J gene: TRBJ2-1
CDR3 protein: CASLAGVEQFF

V gene: TRBV15
D gene: NA
J gene: TRBJ2-7
CDR3 protein: CATSRDSALGTRGSYEQYF

V gene: TRBV9
D gene: NA
J gene: TRBJ2-1
CDR3 protein: CASSVADEQFF

V gene: TRBV25-1
D gene: NA
J gene: TRBJ2-3
CDR3 protein: CASSESARDTQYF

V gene: TRBV20-1
D gene: TRBD1
J gene: TRBJ2-7
CDR3 protein: CSASSGQAHLTPYEQYF

V gene: TRBV20-1
D gene: NA
J gene: TRBJ2-3
CDR3 protein: CSARGTPGADTQYF

V gene: TRBV20-1
D gene: NA
J gene: TRBJ2-1
CDR3 protein: CSAPGPRYNEQLF

V gene: TRBV29-1
D gene: NA
J gene: TRBJ1-1
CDR3 protein: CSVVTKPSAFF

V gene: TRBV6-5
D gene: TRBD1
J gene: TRBJ1-5
CDR3 protein: CASSYSLGTDRSQPQHF

V gene: TRBV29-1
D gene: TRBD2
J gene: TRBJ2-3
CDR3 protein: CSVAYGGGGDTQYF

V gene: TRBV29-1
D gene: NA
J gene: TRBJ2-3
CDR3 protein: CSVDQFRGGMDTQYF

V gene: TRBV4-2
D gene: TRBD2
J gene: TRBJ2-1
CDR3 protein: CASSQGSGGADNEQFF

V gene: TRBV12-3/TRBV12-4
D gene: NA
J gene: TRBJ1-1
CDR3 protein: CASPTRGPNTEAFF

V gene: TRBV20-1
D gene: NA
J gene: TRBJ1-5
CDR3 protein: CSARDRRGGNQPQHF

V gene: TRBV7-2
D gene: NA
J gene: TRBJ2-7
CDR3 protein: CASSFTGGRYEQYF

V gene: TRBV20-1
D gene: TRBD2
J gene: TRBJ2-7
CDR3 protein: CSARRNSGVESYEQYF

V gene: TRBV25-1
D gene: NA
J gene: TRBJ2-4
CDR3 protein: CASSGQGGDIQYF

V gene: TRBV29-1
D gene: NA
J gene: TRBJ1-5
CDR3 protein: CSVIRWSNQPQHF

V gene: TRBV7-2
D gene: TRBD2
J gene: TRBJ2-2
CDR3 protein: CASSPGHSGIYTGELFF

V gene: TRBV6-2/TRBV6-3
D gene: NA
J gene: TRBJ1-1
CDR3 protein: CASSYLRVSTEAFF

V gene: TRBV20-1
D gene: NA
J gene: TRBJ2-7
CDR3 protein: CSAHHSGLTYEQYF

V gene: TRBV3-1
D gene: NA
J gene: TRBJ2-1
CDR3 protein: CASSQEQTLSSYNEQFF

V gene: TRBV20-1
D gene: TRBD2
J gene: TRBJ2-1
CDR3 protein: CSARESGGASRNEQFF

V gene: TRBV7-6
D gene: NA
J gene: TRBJ2-7
CDR3 protein: CASSLGPAAYEQYF

V gene: TRBV5-5
D gene: NA
J gene: TRBJ2-7
CDR3 protein: CASSRDISFRPFYEQYF

V gene: TRBV20-1
D gene: TRBD2
J gene: TRBJ2-3
CDR3 protein: CSATLAGHTDTQYF

V gene: TRBV11-3
D gene: NA
J gene: TRBJ2-3
CDR3 protein: CASSPRLTTTDTQYF

V gene: TRBV2
D gene: NA
J gene: TRBJ2-5
CDR3 protein: CASRLFQGSQETQYF

V gene: TRBV20-1
D gene: NA
J gene: TRBJ1-2
CDR3 protein: CSTPVFGPISGQSLWDGYTF

V gene: TRBV5-6
D gene: NA
J gene: TRBJ2-7
CDR3 protein: CASSLTGTREQYF

V gene: TRBV28
D gene: NA
J gene: TRBJ1-5
CDR3 protein: CASREGGEGSNQPQHF

V gene: TRBV9
D gene: NA
J gene: TRBJ2-4
CDR3 protein: CASSVGGFGENIQYF

V gene: TRBV24-1
D gene: NA
J gene: TRBJ2-7
CDR3 protein: CAAQGGMSYEQYF

V gene: TRBV2
D gene: NA
J gene: TRBJ2-7
CDR3 protein: CASSDQGFGYEQYF

V gene: TRBV15
D gene: NA
J gene: TRBJ1-1
CDR3 protein: CATSRGISEAFF

V gene: TRBV27
D gene: NA
J gene: TRBJ2-7
CDR3 protein: CASSFGVYYEQYF

V gene: TRBV20-1
D gene: NA
J gene: TRBJ1-3
CDR3 protein: CSATRDATGNTIYF

V gene: TRBV6-6
D gene: TRBD1
J gene: TRBJ2-7
CDR3 protein: CASSYPTGREQYF

V gene: TRBV10-3
D gene: NA
J gene: TRBJ1-1
CDR3 protein: CAISDRGFQNTEAFF

V gene: TRBV29-1
D gene: NA
J gene: TRBJ2-3
CDR3 protein: CSVVGGISTDTQYF

V gene: TRBV29-1
D gene: NA
J gene: TRBJ2-7
CDR3 protein: CSVDQGPYPYEQYF

V gene: TRBV5-6
D gene: NA
J gene: TRBJ2-7
CDR3 protein: CASSYYAKSGPYEQYF

V gene: TRBV10-3
D gene: NA
J gene: TRBJ2-3
CDR3 protein: CASLGQATDTQYF

V gene: TRBV12-3/TRBV12-4
D gene: TRBD1
J gene: TRBJ2-7
CDR3 protein: CASSFRWDSYEQYF

V gene: TRBV18
D gene: TRBD2
J gene: TRBJ2-1
CDR3 protein: CASKRGTRSGEQFF

V gene: TRBV5-1
D gene: NA
J gene: TRBJ2-7
CDR3 protein: CASSLGQAHYEQYF

V gene: TRBV9
D gene: NA
J gene: TRBJ1-1
CDR3 protein: CASSVVPDTFGMNTEAFF

V gene: TRBV2
D gene: TRBD2
J gene: TRBJ2-1
CDR3 protein: CASSEVVAGGAYNEQFF

V gene: TRBV12-3/TRBV12-4
D gene: TRBD2
J gene: TRBJ2-1
CDR3 protein: CASSLAGGDNEQFF

V gene: TRBV29-1
D gene: TRBD1
J gene: TRBJ2-2
CDR3 protein: CSGRGQGSGELFF

V gene: TRBV5-1
D gene: NA
J gene: TRBJ2-2
CDR3 protein: CASSLEGAPGELFF

V gene: TRBV10-3
D gene: NA
J gene: TRBJ1-2
CDR3 protein: CAISEGTGRLNYGYTF

V gene: TRBV29-1
D gene: NA
J gene: TRBJ2-3
CDR3 protein: CSVLPTDTQYF

V gene: TRBV5-1
D gene: TRBD2
J gene: TRBJ2-3
CDR3 protein: CASSLASGSSGDTQYF

V gene: TRBV20-1
D gene: NA
J gene: TRBJ2-7
CDR3 protein: CCARGRAYEQYF

V gene: TRBV12-3/TRBV12-4
D gene: TRBD2
J gene: TRBJ2-1
CDR3 protein: CASSSVPGGAEMDEQFF

V gene: TRBV10-3
D gene: NA
J gene: TRBJ2-6
CDR3 protein: CAISDGSGANVLTF

V gene: TRBV29-1
D gene: TRBD2
J gene: TRBJ2-5
CDR3 protein: CSVEDRGGQETQYF

V gene: TRBV20-1
D gene: NA
J gene: TRBJ2-1
CDR3 protein: CSALSRRDEQFF